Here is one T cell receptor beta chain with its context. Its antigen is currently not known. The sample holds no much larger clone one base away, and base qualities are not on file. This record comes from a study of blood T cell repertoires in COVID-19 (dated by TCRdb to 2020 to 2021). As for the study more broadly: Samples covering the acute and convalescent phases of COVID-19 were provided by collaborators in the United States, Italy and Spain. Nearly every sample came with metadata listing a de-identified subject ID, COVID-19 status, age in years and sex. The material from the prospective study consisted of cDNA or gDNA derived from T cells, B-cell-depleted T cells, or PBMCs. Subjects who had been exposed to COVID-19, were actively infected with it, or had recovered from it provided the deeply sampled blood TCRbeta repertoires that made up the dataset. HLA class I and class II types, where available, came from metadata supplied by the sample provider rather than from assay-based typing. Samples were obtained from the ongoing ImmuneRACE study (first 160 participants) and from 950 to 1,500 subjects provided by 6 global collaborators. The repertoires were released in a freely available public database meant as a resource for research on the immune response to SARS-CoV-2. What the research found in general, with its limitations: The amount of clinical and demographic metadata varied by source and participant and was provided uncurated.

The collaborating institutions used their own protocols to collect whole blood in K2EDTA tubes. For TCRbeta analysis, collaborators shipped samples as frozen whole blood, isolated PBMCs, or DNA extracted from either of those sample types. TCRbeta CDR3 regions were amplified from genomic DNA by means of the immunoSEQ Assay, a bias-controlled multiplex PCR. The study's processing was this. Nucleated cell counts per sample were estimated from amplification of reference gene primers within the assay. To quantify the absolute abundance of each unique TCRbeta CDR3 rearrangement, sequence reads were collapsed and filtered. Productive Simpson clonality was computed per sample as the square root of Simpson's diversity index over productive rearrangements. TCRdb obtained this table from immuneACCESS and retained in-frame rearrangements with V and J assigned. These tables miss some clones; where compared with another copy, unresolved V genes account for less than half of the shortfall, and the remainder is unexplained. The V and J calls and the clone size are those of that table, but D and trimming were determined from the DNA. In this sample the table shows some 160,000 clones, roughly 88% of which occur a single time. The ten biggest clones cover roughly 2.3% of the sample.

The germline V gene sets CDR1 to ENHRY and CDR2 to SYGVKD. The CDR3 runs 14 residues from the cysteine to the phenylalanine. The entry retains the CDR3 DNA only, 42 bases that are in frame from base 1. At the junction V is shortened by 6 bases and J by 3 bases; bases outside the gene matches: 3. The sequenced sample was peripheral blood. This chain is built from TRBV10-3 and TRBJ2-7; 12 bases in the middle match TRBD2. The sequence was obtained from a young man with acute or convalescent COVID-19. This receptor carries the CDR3 CAISTSGGFYEQYF. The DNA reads TGTGCCATCAGCACTAGCGGGGGGTTCTACGAGCAGTACTTC.